Listed here are 2 T cell receptor beta chains from one sample, sequenced in a study of shared clonotypes between healthy human individuals. The assay was immunoSEQ multiplex PCR, and TCRdb's table has in-frame clones only and misses some. The table lists about 1.1 million clones, about four fifths of them singletons, with about 0.52% in the top ten. Sequencing was performed on memory CD4+ T cells from PBMCs. The sample's subset: CD45RA-negative fraction. The source of these receptors is a man aged 18-30 years in good health. Some clones in this sample may be carry-over from other donors' samples.

The rearrangement links TRBV10-3 to TRBJ1-2, with 7 bases lining up with TRBD1. This CDR3 spans 14 amino acids. Unmatched junction bases numbered 8, after V lost 3 bases and J lost 7 bases. Germline CDR1 reads ENHRY; CDR2 reads SYGVKD. The DNA of the CDR3 is TGTGCCATCAGTGAAGTTGACAGGGTGGGTGGCTACACCTTC. Translation: CAISEVDRVGGYTF.

The chain combines TRBV5-1 with TRBJ2-1; perhaps TRBD2 as D (6 bases). Trimming cost V 4 bases and J 8 bases, with 16 bases left between them. The CDR3 contains 14 residues. The V gene's germline CDR1 is SGHRS and CDR2 YFSETQ. CDR3 nucleotide sequence: TGCGCCAGCAGCCAAAGTATGAGGAGGGATGAGCAGTTCTTC. This codes for CASSQSMRRDEQFF. Combining the CDR3 with reference TRBV5-1 and TRBJ2-1 gives the whole variable domain KAGVTQTPRYLIKTRGQQVTLSCSPISGHRSVSWYQQTPGQGLQFLFEYFSETQRNKGNFPGRFSGRQFSNSRSEMNVSTLELGDSALYLCASSQSMRRDEQFFGPGTRLTVL.